This T cell receptor beta chain was sequenced in a study of T cell responses to AZD1222 COVID-19 vaccine (dated by TCRdb to about 2021). As for the study more broadly: TCR sequencing covered 230 to 250 trial participants: 200 to 220 given two doses of AZD1222 and 26 given two doses of MenACWY control vaccine. Trial participants were enrolled by age into subgroups of 18-55, 56-69 and 70-plus years, and about 150, 27 and 61 TCR-sequenced participants, respectively, were included in these subgroups. Overall study outcomes, separate from this receptor: Conclusions about previously exposed vaccinees are limited, since just a handful of AZD1222 recipients were seropositive for SARS-CoV-2 at baseline. After two AZD1222 doses, both the breadth and the depth of spike-specific TCRs were significantly higher than at day 0 and than in MenACWY recipients. The vaccine-associated CD4 TCRs covered the entire spike protein, and the dominant responses fell in regions 160-218 and 743-854. Nearly half of unique spike-specific TCRs reportedly recognized epitopes outside regions mutated in the B.1.351 and B.1.1.7 variants. No day 14 peak-response samples were available, so repertoires were characterized only after the peak T cell response. Participants were mostly white British and included more females than males, and it was suggested by the authors that clonal diversity may have been underestimated. In the small 56-69-year group, the increase in depth fell short of significance, most likely because of low power.

Explained via the paper, the time point label denotes: about 28 days (+/-7) after the second vaccine dose. Because spike-specific TCR depth and breadth did not differ between the two schedules, AZD1222 recipients who got a second dose at roughly 4 weeks were pooled with those who got a second dose at roughly 12 weeks. Vaccinee samples were obtained from the UK trials COV001 and COV002, which included a single-blind randomized controlled phase 2/3 trial of AZD1222 (ChAdOx1 nCoV-19) in healthy adults. Trial participant PBMC samples were collected at day 0 and day 28 after the second dose for TCRbeta chain sequencing. Turning to this clone: It lacks a known antigen. No clone much larger than this one lies a single base away; base qualities are absent.

Trimming removed 6 bases from V and 3 bases from J, leaving 9 bases between the germline ends. CDR1 and CDR2 are drawn from the germline V gene: KGHSH, LQKENI. The CDR3 measures 13 amino acids from cysteine to phenylalanine. Only the CDR3 DNA is retained, 39 bases long and in frame from the first base. The CDR3 regions of human TCRbeta chains were analyzed by immunosequencing. The study's processing was this. TCRs in the repertoires were compared against a reference library of SARS-CoV-2-specific TCRs that had been generated with the MIRA antigen-specificity platform. Breadth was defined as the fraction of unique TCRs that were SARS-CoV-2-associated, and depth was defined as the fraction of total T cells that were SARS-CoV-2-associated. Using the MIRA data, each spike-specific TCR was assigned both to the spike region to which the TCR was reactive and to a CD4 or CD8 class. Log10-transformed breadth and depth values were compared by one-way ANOVA with Sidak's multiple comparisons tests. TCRdb mirrors the immuneACCESS table, restricted to in-frame sequences. Some clones are absent from its copies; in checked studies, under half trace to an unresolved V gene, and the reason for the others is unknown. V and J calls and clone size are those listed in that table; D and trimming were worked out from the DNA. The sample table shows about 90,000 clones, and about 85% are seen once. The ten largest clones represent about 4.6% of the sample.

The source material was peripheral blood, sampled 28 days after the second AZD1222 dose. The TCR originated in an adult who received the AZD1222 COVID-19 vaccine. The rearrangement joined TRBV18 to TRBJ1-3; too little of a D gene remains to name it. CDR3 sequence: CASSYQSGNTIYF. In nucleotides, the sequence is TGTGCCAGCTCCTACCAGAGTGGAAACACCATATATTTT.